A single sample is the source of the 30 T cell receptor beta chains below, sequenced in a study of glioma-infiltrating T cells after dendritic cell vaccination (dated by TCRdb to 2016 to 2018). The library was produced with the immunoSEQ multiplex PCR assay. TCRdb provides this immuneACCESS table in a form limited to in-frame rearrangements. Some clones are lacking; in checked studies, under half of them reflect an unresolved V gene, and why the rest are absent is not known. Present in this sample are about 73,000 clones, about four fifths of which were seen just once. In total, the top ten clones hold around 2.3% of the sample. The sequences come from blood, collected before dendritic cell vaccination. The receptors derive from a human donor with glioblastoma.

The J gene is TRBJ2-7, the V gene TRBV7-2; no clear D. CDR1 is SGHTA and CDR2 is FQGNSA in the germline V gene. Between the trimmed V and J ends, which lost 1 base and 1 base, there was a span of 8 bases. CDR3 length: 14 residues. The DNA of the CDR3 is TGTGCCAGCAGCTTAGGCGACTCTTCCTACGAGCAGTACTTC. Translation gives CASSLGDSSYEQYF.

The chain links TRBV4-2 to TRBJ1-2; D gene ambiguous. V lost 4 bases, J lost 10 bases, and 19 bases lay in between. In germline, CDR1 is LGHNA, CDR2 YNFKEQ. This CDR3 comprises 14 residues. The CDR3 reads CASSPYGMEADYTF. DNA of the CDR3: TGTGCCAGCAGCCCCTACGGGATGGAGGCTGACTACACCTTC.

This chain uses TRBV5-1 with TRBJ2-3; D is unresolved. Trimming took 4 bases from V and 2 from J, leaving 8 bases between them. Germline-derived CDR1 and CDR2 are SGHRS and YFSETQ. The CDR3 consists of 13 residues. The CDR3 bases are TGCGCCAGCAGCGATAGATTCACAGATACGCAGTATTTT. Amino acid sequence: CASSDRFTDTQYF.

The rearrangement uses TRBV2 and TRBJ1-1; tentative D call: TRBD1 (5 bases). The V gene lost 6 bases and the J gene lost 1 base, with 21 bases spanning the gap. The CDR3 is 17 residues long. Germline lookup yields CDR1 SNHLY and CDR2 FYNNEI. The CDR3 is CASSRIVLTAGNTEAFF. CDR3 nucleotides: TGTGCCAGCAGCCGCATAGTACTGACAGCCGGGAACACTGAAGCTTTCTTT.

The chain employs TRBV6-6 and TRBJ1-1, with a possible D match to TRBD1 (6 bases). The CDR3 runs to 13 residues. Germline values: CDR1 MNHNY, CDR2 SVGAGI (reference sequence). The germline V and J ends were trimmed by 7 bases and 3 bases, with 12 bases remaining between them. The CDR3 DNA reads as TGTGCCAGCAAGGAGGACAGATACACTGAAGCTTTCTTT. This encodes CASKEDRYTEAFF.

The gene calls are TRBV6-1 and TRBJ1-2; no clear D gene. CDR1 and CDR2 (germline): MNHNS, SASEGT. Trimming took 4 bases from V and 8 from J, leaving 17 bases between them. CDR3 length equals 14 residues. This CDR3 reads CASSAFRVETGYTF. CDR3 sequence (DNA): TGTGCCAGCAGTGCCTTCCGCGTAGAGACAGGCTACACCTTC.

CDR3 residues: CASSLGGGTYEQYV. Written as DNA, the CDR3 is TGTGCCAGCAGCTTGGGTGGCGGTACCTACGAGCAGTACGTC. The chain is built from TRBV5-6 and TRBJ2-7; unclear D gene. The germline V gene encodes CDR1 SGHDT and CDR2 YYEEEE. The CDR3 has 14 residues. The ends were cut back, 0 bases at V and 2 bases at J, with 9 bases in the middle.

The chain uses TRBV7-6 and TRBJ1-6; D may be TRBD1 (6 bases). V gave up 5 bases and J gave up 10 bases, with 15 bases separating them. Germline V gives CDR1 SGHVS, CDR2 FNYEAQ. This CDR3 spans 14 amino acids. The CDR3 DNA sequence: TGTGCCAGCAGCCAAACAGGGAGCGGATCACCCCTCCACTTT. Translated, it gives CASSQTGSGSPLHF.

Written as DNA, the CDR3 is TGCGCCAGCAGCCCCCGGGTCGCGGGAGGGTACAATGAGCAGTTCTTC. Translating it yields CASSPRVAGGYNEQFF. The chain combines TRBV5-1 with TRBJ2-1, with TRBD2 matching over 9 bases. V lost 4 bases, J lost 4 bases, and 9 bases stayed unmatched. Per germline, CDR1 SGHRS and CDR2 YFSETQ. The CDR3 contains 16 residues.

The V gene is TRBV30, the J gene TRBJ2-7; perhaps TRBD1 as D (5 bases). In germline, CDR1 is GTSNPN, CDR2 SVGIG (reference sequence). The V end lost 3 bases, the J end lost 0 bases, and 12 bases lay between the germline ends. The CDR3 length is 14 residues. The CDR3, as DNA: TGTGCCTGGAGAGAAAGGGGATGCTCCTACGAGCAGTACTTC. Its protein product is CAWRERGCSYEQYF. The variable domain in full, completed from reference TRBV30 and TRBJ2-7, reads SQTIHQWPATLVQPVGSPLSLECTVEGTSNPNLYWYRQAAGRGLQLLFYSVGIGQISSEVPQNLSASRPQDRQFILSSKKLLLSDSGFYLCAWRERGCSYEQYFGPGTRLTVT.

This clone was seen once. The chain carries TRBV11-3 and TRBJ2-7, with 7 positions matching TRBD1. This CDR3 has 14 amino acids. CDR1 SGHNT and CDR2 YENEEA come from the germline V gene. Trimming cost V 4 bases and J 0 bases; bases outside gene matches: 3. CDR3 in amino acids: CASSSDRFSYEQYF. CDR3 coding DNA: TGTGCCAGCAGCTCGGACAGGTTCTCCTACGAGCAGTACTTC.

The chain joins TRBV6-5 to TRBJ2-3; 7 bases match TRBD2. There are 16 residues in the CDR3. Germline-derived CDR1 and CDR2 are MNHEY and SVGAGI. V was pared by 4 bases and J by 1 base, with 8 bases of the junction left unmatched. The CDR3 region has the DNA TGTGCCAGCAGTTCCCCTGGACGGGAGGGCACAGATACGCAGTATTTT. Protein sequence: CASSSPGREGTDTQYF.

The chain uses TRBV6-1 and TRBJ2-3; no clear D gene. The germline V gene has CDR1 MNHNS and CDR2 SASEGT. The CDR3 length is 16 residues. V lost 2 bases to trimming and J lost 4 bases, with 16 bases between them. In DNA, the CDR3 is TGTGCCAGCAGTGAAATGGCAGGTAAAAAGGCAGATACGCAGTATTTT. This encodes CASSEMAGKKADTQYF.

V usage is TRBV19 and J usage is TRBJ2-2; the match to TRBD2 covers 9 bases. The CDR3 length is 15 residues. Germline V CDR1 and CDR2: LNHDA, SQIVND (reference sequence). With 7 bases clipped from V and 5 bases from J, the junction kept 8 bases outside the gene matches. The CDR3 is CASTDGLALTGELFF. DNA for the CDR3: TGTGCCAGTACCGACGGACTAGCGCTAACCGGGGAGCTGTTTTTT. Full variable domain (missing parts from reference TRBV19 and TRBJ2-2): DGGITQSPKYLFRKEGQNVTLSCEQNLNHDAMYWYRQDPGQGLRLIYYSQIVNDFQKGDIAEGYSVSREKKESFPLTVTSAQKNPTAFYLCASTDGLALTGELFFGEGSRLTVL.

This chain uses TRBV30 with TRBJ1-1, with 7 nucleotides matching TRBD1. Germline CDR1 is GTSNPN and CDR2 is SVGIG (reference sequence). The CDR3 is made up of 14 amino acids. The junction had 9 bases not matched to a gene; V was cut back by 3 bases and J by 5 bases. This CDR3 reads CAWRGGQLFTEAFF. The CDR3 region has the DNA TGTGCCTGGAGGGGGGGACAGCTATTTACTGAAGCTTTCTTT.

The chain links TRBV7-9 to TRBJ1-2; D is possibly TRBD1 (6 bases). Looked up from germline, CDR1 is SEHNR and CDR2 is FQNEAQ (reference sequence). V shed 2 bases and J shed 4 bases, with 11 bases lying between them. The CDR3 runs 14 residues. The CDR3 protein is CASSLPDRFYGYTF. CDR3 bases: TGTGCCAGCAGCTTACCCGACAGGTTCTATGGCTACACCTTC.

Written as DNA, the CDR3 is TGTGCCAGCGGGGCCCTGCCCCCAGAGACCCAGTACTTC. It encodes CASGALPPETQYF. V is TRBV2 and J is TRBJ2-5, with a possible D match to TRBD1 (5 bases). V was clipped by 8 bases and J by 4 bases, with 14 bases between them. The CDR3 loop spans 13 amino acids. Germline V gives CDR1 SNHLY, CDR2 FYNNEI. The full variable domain, with the rest looked up from reference TRBV2 and TRBJ2-5, is EPEVTQTPSHQVTQMGQEVILRCVPISNHLYFYWYRQILGQKVEFLVSFYNNEISEKSEIFDDQFSVERPDGSNFTLKIRSTKLEDSAMYFCASGALPPETQYFGPGTRLLVL.

This clone was seen a handful of times. The chain has TRBV2 and TRBJ2-1; weak D call: TRBD2 (6 bases). The CDR3 consists of 14 residues. The V gene lost 7 bases and the J gene lost 7 bases, with 17 bases spanning the gap. Germline CDR1 and CDR2: SNHLY and FYNNEI. The CDR3 bases are TGTGCCAGCAATCTACGATCAGGACTAAATGAGCAGTTCTTC. Its protein product is CASNLRSGLNEQFF.

This clone was recorded a few times. The rearrangement uses TRBV11-2 and TRBJ1-1, with TRBD1 matching over 7 bases. CDR1 is SGHAT, CDR2 FQNNGV, per germline. Unmatched junction bases numbered 6, after V lost 2 bases and J lost 0 bases. The CDR3 consists of 16 residues. CDR3 amino acids: CASSLFGTALNTEAFF. DNA of the CDR3: TGTGCCAGCAGCTTATTTGGGACAGCCTTGAACACTGAAGCTTTCTTT.

The chain employs TRBV6-1 and TRBJ1-1; D ambiguous. V gave up 4 bases and J gave up 4 bases, with 10 bases separating them. The germline gives CDR1 MNHNS, CDR2 SASEGT. The CDR3 loop spans 13 amino acids. In DNA, the CDR3 is TGTGCCAGCAGTGCGACATACGGCACTGAAGCTTTCTTT. Its translation is CASSATYGTEAFF.

This clone appeared a few times. The chain links TRBV15 to TRBJ1-3; weak D call: TRBD1 (5 bases). The germline V and J ends were trimmed by 0 bases and 4 bases, with 7 bases remaining between them. This CDR3 comprises 14 residues. Germline values: CDR1 LNHNV, CDR2 YYDKDF (reference sequence). Here the CDR3 DNA reads TGTGCCACCAGCAGAGAGACAGCCGGAAACACCATATATTTT. Translating it yields CATSRETAGNTIYF.

The chain couples TRBV7-6 to TRBJ2-3, with 10 positions matching TRBD2. CDR1 is SGHVS, CDR2 FNYEAQ, per germline. Trimming at V came to 5 bases and at J to 0 bases, leaving 8 bases not matched to a gene. The CDR3 runs to 17 residues. CDR3 sequence reads: CASSSWTSGTSTDTQYF. As DNA, the CDR3 is TGTGCCAGCAGCAGCTGGACTAGCGGTACTAGCACAGATACGCAGTATTTT.

The V gene is TRBV7-9, the J gene TRBJ1-3; 7 bases line up with TRBD1. The CDR3 spans 15 residues. Trimming at V came to 4 bases and at J to 2 bases, leaving 5 bases not matched to a gene. Germline CDR1 is SEHNR and CDR2 is FQNEAQ (reference sequence). CDR3 region: CASSYLQGTGNTIYF. The CDR3 bases are TGTGCCAGCAGCTATCTACAGGGGACTGGAAACACCATATATTTT.

This chain uses TRBV5-1 with TRBJ2-2, with 7 bases identical to TRBD2. The CDR3 runs to 16 residues. Losses at the gene ends were 4 bases for V and 4 bases for J; bases not matched to a gene: 10. CDR1 and CDR2 from the germline V gene are SGHRS and YFSETQ. The CDR3 sequence: CASSLQTSKGTGELFF. DNA of the CDR3: TGCGCCAGCAGCCTCCAGACTAGCAAAGGCACCGGGGAGCTGTTTTTT.

The J gene is TRBJ2-6, the V gene TRBV5-1; D call uncertain. With 4 bases removed from V and 0 bases from J, the gap between germline ends came to 8 bases. The CDR3 contains 15 residues. CDR1 and CDR2 from the germline V gene are SGHRS and YFSETQ. CDR3 in DNA: TGCGCCAGCAGCGGCGGTAACTCTGGGGCCAACGTCCTGACTTTC. It yields the protein CASSGGNSGANVLTF.

The chain links TRBV7-6 to TRBJ2-1; D gene unclear. Germline values: CDR1 SGHVS, CDR2 FNYEAQ. The CDR3 length is 13 residues. V was trimmed by 0 bases and J by 7 bases, leaving 7 bases between them. CDR3 in amino acids: CASSLALRNEQFF. The CDR3 DNA reads as TGTGCCAGCAGCTTAGCACTCAGGAATGAGCAGTTCTTC.

The rearrangement joins TRBV6-1 to TRBJ1-4; 9 bases agree with TRBD1. Germline assignment: CDR1 MNHNS and CDR2 SASEGT. The V and J ends lost 3 bases and 7 bases, in that order; junction bases with no gene match: 15. This CDR3 region has 18 residues. Here the CDR3 DNA reads TGTGCCAGCAGTGACCAGCCACCGGGACAGGGAGAGGGTGAAAAACTGTTTTTT. Translated: CASSDQPPGQGEGEKLFF.

In its sample, this clone was seen a few times. The chain couples TRBV30 to TRBJ1-5; weak D call: TRBD1 (6 bases). Germline CDR1 is GTSNPN and CDR2 is SVGIG (reference sequence). Trimming took off 1 base at V and 2 bases at J, with 6 bases between the two ends. The CDR3 length is 13 residues. The CDR3 sequence: CAWSDRGNQPQHF. Written as DNA, the CDR3 is TGTGCCTGGAGTGACAGGGGCAATCAGCCCCAGCATTTT.

The gene calls are TRBV11-2 and TRBJ2-2; 12 bases match TRBD2. The CDR3 totals 15 residues. From germline, CDR1 is SGHAT and CDR2 FQNNGV. Losses at the gene ends were 5 bases for V and 7 bases for J; bases not matched to a gene: 5. This CDR3 is CASSPSGRASGELFF. In DNA, the CDR3 is TGTGCCAGCAGCCCTAGCGGGAGGGCCAGCGGGGAGCTGTTTTTT.

As DNA, the CDR3 is TGTGCCAGTAGTATGCACCCTGGGAGGGGAGACGGGGAGCTGTTTTTT. Translating it yields CASSMHPGRGDGELFF. The gene calls are TRBV19 and TRBJ2-2, with TRBD2 matching over 7 bases. This CDR3 has 16 amino acids. The germline CDR1 and CDR2 sequences are LNHDA and SQIVND (reference sequence). V was pared by 3 bases and J by 7 bases, with 11 bases of the junction left unmatched. The entire variable domain, with the rest obtained from reference TRBV19 and TRBJ2-2, is as follows: DGGITQSPKYLFRKEGQNVTLSCEQNLNHDAMYWYRQDPGQGLRLIYYSQIVNDFQKGDIAEGYSVSREKKESFPLTVTSAQKNPTAFYLCASSMHPGRGDGELFFGEGSRLTVL.